A selection of T cell receptor beta chains follows, all from one sample in a study of T cell responses to AZD1222 COVID-19 vaccine. Sequencing was performed with immunoSEQ multiplex PCR; in TCRdb, only in-frame clones are kept and a portion is missing. The profile shows 150,000 to 200,000 clones, roughly nine tenths of them singletons. This specimen was peripheral blood, taken on day 0 of AZD1222 vaccination. The source is an adult in good health. The CDR3 runs from the conserved cysteine through the conserved F or W. A D gene is named only where the DNA matches it firmly.

NA | TRBJ1-2 | TRBV7-9 | CASSPPVGELYGYTF
TRBD1 | TRBJ1-2 | TRBV5-6 | CASSSRRQGNYGYTF
NA | TRBJ2-3 | TRBV19 | CASSIDISTDTQYF
NA | TRBJ2-7 | TRBV14 | CASSHVVGGFYEQYF
TRBD2 | TRBJ2-1 | TRBV19 | CASSMLAANEQFF
NA | TRBJ1-5 | TRBV28 | CASSRPEGRQPQHF
NA | TRBJ2-7 | TRBV3-1/TRBV3-2 | CASSPRARLDYEQYF
NA | TRBJ1-3 | TRBV11-2 | CASSLEATGVGTIYF
TRBD1 | TRBJ1-4 | TRBV5-4 | CASSLGPAGDRVLLF
NA | TRBJ2-5 | TRBV7-3 | CASSQGETQYF
NA | TRBJ1-2 | TRBV9 | CASSGRGYGYTF
NA | TRBJ2-7 | TRBV20-1 | CSATQGEQYF
NA | TRBJ2-1 | TRBV7-9 | CASTHVAAHYNEQFF
NA | TRBJ2-6 | TRBV29-1 | CSARAPGANVLTF
TRBD1 | TRBJ1-2 | TRBV11-2 | CASSLDRGAAF
TRBD1 | TRBJ1-4 | TRBV18 | CASSPAAAGGSEELFF
NA | TRBJ1-4 | TRBV7-9 | CASTVGGPNEKLFF
NA | TRBJ1-3 | TRBV28 | CASSSRGGRNTIYF
NA | TRBJ1-6 | TRBV6-1 | CASSESVLPPLHF
TRBD2 | TRBJ2-1 | TRBV6-2/TRBV6-3 | CASSSTSGRAGSDEQFF
NA | TRBJ1-2 | TRBV3-1/TRBV3-2 | CASRRSTGLNYGYTF
NA | TRBJ1-4 | TRBV3-1/TRBV3-2 | CASSQYSEKLFF
TRBD1 | TRBJ1-2 | TRBV19 | CASSSRDRGYGYTF
TRBD1 | TRBJ1-1 | TRBV10-1 | CASSEGQGGTEAFF
NA | TRBJ2-2 | TRBV10-2 | CASSAGELFF
NA | TRBJ2-7 | TRBV7-2 | CASSLGVIYEQYF
TRBD1 | TRBJ1-5 | TRBV19 | CATQGVNNQPQHF
NA | TRBJ2-1 | TRBV7-3 | CASSSAGGANEQFF
TRBD1 | TRBJ1-5 | TRBV28 | CASSIPDRGQPQHF
NA | TRBJ2-1 | TRBV5-1 | CASSLGGSSYNEQFF